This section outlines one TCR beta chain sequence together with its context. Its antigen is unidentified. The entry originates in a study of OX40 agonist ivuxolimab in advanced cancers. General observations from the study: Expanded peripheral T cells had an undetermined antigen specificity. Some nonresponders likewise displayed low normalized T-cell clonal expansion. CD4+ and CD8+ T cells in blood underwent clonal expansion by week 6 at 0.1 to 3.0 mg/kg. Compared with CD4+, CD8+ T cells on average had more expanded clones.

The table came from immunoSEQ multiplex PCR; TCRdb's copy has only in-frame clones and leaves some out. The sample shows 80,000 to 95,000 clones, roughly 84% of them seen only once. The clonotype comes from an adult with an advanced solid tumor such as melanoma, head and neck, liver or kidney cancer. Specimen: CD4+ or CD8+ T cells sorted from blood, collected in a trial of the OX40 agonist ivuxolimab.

CDR3 loop: CASRGLWLFGTEAFF. In DNA, the CDR3 is TGTGCCAGCAGGGGGCTGTGGCTCTTCGGGACTGAAGCTTTCTTT. The J gene is TRBJ1-1, the V gene TRBV6-4, with D possibly TRBD1 on 5 matching bases. V lost 6 bases and J lost 5, with 19 bases in between. The CDR3 is 15 amino acids. CDR1 is MRHNA and CDR2 is SNTAGT in the germline V gene.